This T cell receptor beta chain was observed in a study of breast tumors, draining lymph nodes, adjacent tissues. Whole-study findings and limits: The data were judged consistent with most tumor T cells coming from lymph node and expanding in tumor. That most tumor T cells come from lymph nodes remained unproven.

TCRdb recomputed calls from the multiplex PCR reads with MiXCR, one row per CDR3 protein. The sample records about 110,000 distinct CDR3 sequences, around 30% being singletons. The CDR3 covers 14 residues. V was shortened by 1 base and J by 1 base, with 7 bases between the two germline ends. Germline values: CDR1 KGHSH, CDR2 LQKENI. This clonotype was found a few times. Its antigen is not known. Axillary draining lymph nodes of breast cancer patients supplied the node samples. The genes are TRBV18 and TRBJ1-1, with D unresolved. The TCR comes from a female donor with breast cancer. Some clones in this sample may be carry-over from other donors' samples. The specimen was axillary lymph node tissue. The DNA for the CDR3 is TGTGCCAGCTCACCACGTTCGGAGAACACTGAAGCTTTCTTT. Protein sequence: CASSPRSENTEAFF.